This TCR beta chain came from a study of Ad26.COV2.S vaccination and SARS-CoV-2 variants. Notes on this clone: Its specificity is unknown.

Regarding the study as a whole: Estimates derived from TCR breadth and depth analyses may have underestimated total T cell responses. Placebo recipients had lower spike-specific TCR breadth than vaccine recipients.

The treatment here: 19 received Ad26.COV2.S at low or high dose, single or two shots; roughly five received placebo; per-sample allocation not given. Samples came from day 63 after the first vaccine or placebo injection. An adult of 18-55 years in Boston served as donor. The CDR3 is made up of 14 amino acids. V lost 4 bases, J lost 7 bases, and 14 bases lay in between. In germline, CDR1 is SNHLY, CDR2 FYNNEI. Repertoires were generated with immunoSEQ multiplex PCR, while TCRdb's copy carries only in-frame clones and drops some. The sample lists under 600,000 clones, roughly nine tenths occurring once.

The chain links TRBV2 to TRBJ1-5; TRBD1 is a possible D gene (5 bases). The sample here was peripheral blood, taken in a trial of Ad26.COV2.S vaccine versus placebo. The sequence came from a person between 18 and 60 years old who received the Ad26.COV2.S COVID-19 vaccine or a placebo. In DNA form, the CDR3 reads TGTGCCAGCAGTGGGTATGGGGGTCCACAGCCCCAGCATTTT. This gives the protein CASSGYGGPQPQHF.